Presented here are 20 T cell receptor beta chains from one specimen sequenced in a study of blood T cell repertoires in COVID-19. Data came from immunoSEQ multiplex PCR; TCRdb stores just in-frame clones and leaves some out. The sample carries about 260,000 clones, less than 90% recorded once. Sequencing was carried out using peripheral blood. These receptors originate from a human donor in a cohort sampled during active COVID-19.

V gene TRBV19 combines with J gene TRBJ2-3, with 7 positions matching TRBD1. V trimming: 3 bases; J trimming: 2 bases; junction bases outside the gene matches: 11. The CDR3 runs to 17 residues. The germline CDR1 and CDR2 sequences are LNHDA and SQIVND (reference sequence). CDR3 sequence reads: CASSISRQGRITDTQYF. The DNA of the CDR3 is TGTGCCAGTAGTATCTCCCGACAGGGTAGGATCACAGATACGCAGTATTTT.

The chain employs TRBV6-5 and TRBJ2-7; 7 nucleotides match TRBD2. The length of the CDR3 is 15 residues. V lost 5 bases to trimming and J lost 7 bases; unmatched junction nucleotides: 14. The germline gives CDR1 MNHEY, CDR2 SVGAGI. This CDR3 reads CASSTKTGGFREQYF. The CDR3 DNA reads TGTGCCAGCAGTACTAAGACGGGAGGATTTAGGGAGCAGTACTTC.

The chain is built from TRBV2 and TRBJ2-1, with a tentative D call TRBD2 (6 bases). The CDR3 loop spans 20 amino acids. The germline V and J ends were trimmed by 1 base and 8 bases, with 30 bases remaining between them. CDR1 and CDR2 (germline): SNHLY, FYNNEI. The CDR3 reads CASSEDLGRINRRRVYEQFF. CDR3 bases: TGTGCCAGCAGTGAAGATCTGGGTCGAATAAACCGACGGAGGGTCTATGAGCAGTTCTTC.

This clone was recorded once. The chain carries TRBV18 and TRBJ2-7, with TRBD2 matching 8 bases. V shed 4 bases and J 3 bases; nucleotides not matched to a gene: 11. Per the germline V gene, CDR1 is KGHSH and CDR2 is LQKENI. The CDR3 runs to 16 residues. The chain's CDR3 is CASSQEGAGVRYEQYF. The CDR3 nucleotides are TGTGCCAGCTCACAGGAAGGAGCGGGGGTTCGCTACGAGCAGTACTTC.

This rearrangement joins TRBV27 to TRBJ2-1, with 7 bases matching TRBD1. This CDR3 contains 15 residues. V lost 5 bases to trimming and J lost 7 bases; unmatched junction nucleotides: 11. Germline CDR1 is MNHEY and CDR2 is SMNVEV (reference sequence). The CDR3 here is CASSQNRGGSNEQFF. The CDR3 bases are TGTGCCAGCAGTCAAAACAGGGGTGGATCTAATGAGCAGTTCTTC.

The CDR3 region has the DNA TGTGCCAGCAGCCCTACGCAGGGGCGCTTAAATGAGCAGTTCTTC. This sequence encodes CASSPTQGRLNEQFF. This chain uses TRBV3-1 (or the pseudogene TRBV3-2) with TRBJ2-1; the D gene is possibly TRBD1 (6 bases). V lost 4 bases to trimming and J lost 7 bases, with 17 bases between them. CDR1 is LGHDT and CDR2 is YNNKEL in the germline V gene (reference sequence). The CDR3 extends over 15 amino acids.

In this sample, this clone turned up once. This sample includes further DNA sequences coding for the same CDR3. The CDR3, as DNA: TGTGCCAGCAGCCGGCAGGTAAATCAGCCCCAGCATTTT. Translated: CASSRQVNQPQHF. V and J are TRBV3-1 (or the pseudogene TRBV3-2) and TRBJ1-5; D is unclear. V was pared by 4 bases and J by 4 bases, with 8 bases between. Germline V gene data show CDR1 as LGHDT and CDR2 as YNNKEL (reference sequence). The CDR3 runs to 13 residues.

The CDR3 coding sequence is TGTGCCAGCAGCCGCCGGGACAGGGGGTTTGCAGATACGCAGTATTTT. Protein: CASSRRDRGFADTQYF. This chain links TRBV27 with TRBJ2-3; 11 bases fit TRBD1. V shed 6 bases and J 4 bases; nucleotides not matched to a gene: 9. This CDR3 has 16 amino acids. The germline V gene has CDR1 MNHEY and CDR2 SMNVEV (reference sequence).

V is TRBV11-2 and J is TRBJ2-3, with TRBD2 matching 9 bases. There are 16 residues in the CDR3. Germline CDR1 is SGHAT and CDR2 is FQNNGV. Trimming took 4 bases from V and 2 from J; bases not matched to a gene: 7. Here the CDR3 DNA reads TGTGCCAGCAGCTCGCTAGCGGGAACTACCACAGATACGCAGTATTTT. It codes for CASSSLAGTTTDTQYF.

This clone was found a few times. This chain links TRBV28 with TRBJ2-7; D might be TRBD2 (6 bases). Deletions cut 7 bases from V and 1 base from J, with 17 bases between. The CDR3 loop spans 15 amino acids. In germline, CDR1 is MDHEN, CDR2 SYDVKM. CDR3 protein: CASINPAGLSYEQYF. In DNA form, the CDR3 reads TGTGCCAGCATTAACCCCGCGGGGTTGTCCTACGAGCAGTACTTC.

This sequence joins TRBV6-6 and TRBJ2-7; 7 bases fit TRBD1. The CDR3 sequence is 15 residues long. V dropped 6 bases and J dropped 2; count of bases not matched to a gene: 10. The germline gives CDR1 MNHNY, CDR2 SVGAGI (reference sequence). In DNA form, the CDR3 reads TGTGCCAGCAGGCCGACAGGGAGAAGGACCTACGAGCAGTACTTC. Protein: CASRPTGRRTYEQYF.

The V call is TRBV19, the J call TRBJ2-2; D remains ambiguous. This CDR3 comprises 17 residues. The V gene lost 0 bases and the J gene lost 1 base, with 12 bases spanning the gap. The germline CDR1 and CDR2 sequences are LNHDA and SQIVND (reference sequence). The CDR3 DNA reads TGTGCCAGTAGTATAGAGGTCCAGCGCCTGAACACCGGGGAGCTGTTTTTT. This sequence encodes CASSIEVQRLNTGELFF.

The chain combines TRBV7-2 with TRBJ1-5, with TRBD1 as a possible D gene (5 bases). Germline CDR1 SGHTA, CDR2 FQGNSA. There are 14 residues in the CDR3. Deletions cut 4 bases from V and 9 bases from J, with 16 bases between. The CDR3 is CASSSRPGIRPQHF. In DNA form, the CDR3 reads TGTGCCAGCAGCTCTCGCCCAGGGATTCGGCCCCAGCATTTT.

The chain has TRBV7-2 and TRBJ1-6; D gene ambiguous. The CDR3 consists of 17 residues. V shed 5 bases and J shed 2 bases, with 16 bases lying between them. Germline CDR1 reads SGHTA; CDR2 reads FQGNSA. CDR3 loop: CASSPRSGWTYNSPLHF. The CDR3, as DNA: TGTGCCAGCAGCCCCCGGTCGGGGTGGACCTATAATTCACCCCTCCACTTT.

V usage is TRBV6-5 and J usage is TRBJ1-1; perhaps TRBD1 as D (5 bases). Germline V gives CDR1 MNHEY, CDR2 SVGAGI. The germline V and J ends were trimmed by 7 bases and 1 base, with 10 bases remaining between them. The CDR3 length is 13 residues. CDR3 in amino acids: CASTRGGNTEAFF. The CDR3 region has the DNA TGTGCCAGCACCCGGGGGGGGAACACTGAAGCTTTCTTT.

The rearrangement joins TRBV18 to TRBJ1-1; TRBD1 matches 7 bases. CDR3 length: 14 residues. The germline V gene encodes CDR1 KGHSH and CDR2 LQKENI. The ends lost 3 bases at V and 4 bases at J; junction bases unmatched: 5. CDR3 region: CASSPDRVSTEAFF. For the CDR3, the DNA is TGTGCCAGCTCACCTGACAGGGTTAGCACTGAAGCTTTCTTT.

The chain has TRBV6-6 and TRBJ2-7; 10 bases align to TRBD1. This CDR3 spans 16 amino acids. Germline CDR1 reads MNHNY; CDR2 reads SVGAGI (reference sequence). Trimming removed 6 bases from V and 4 bases from J; junction bases left unmatched: 12. Here the CDR3 reads CASRNGQGDEFYEQYF. CDR3 nucleotide sequence: TGTGCCAGCAGGAACGGACAGGGGGACGAGTTTTACGAGCAGTACTTC.

In this sample, this clone turned up once. The chain is built from TRBV6-6 and TRBJ2-4; D might be TRBD1 (6 bases). V lost 6 bases to trimming and J lost 1 base, with 16 bases between them. Germline V CDR1 and CDR2: MNHNY, SVGAGI (reference sequence). There are 16 residues in the CDR3. The CDR3 is CASREQGQGAKNIQYF. The CDR3 coding sequence is TGTGCCAGCAGGGAGCAGGGGCAGGGGGCCAAAAACATTCAGTACTTC.

The rearrangement uses TRBV5-1 and TRBJ2-3; 16 bases match TRBD2. V lost 4 bases and J lost 0; bases outside the gene matches: 8. CDR1 is SGHRS, CDR2 YFSETQ, per germline. The CDR3 has 19 amino acids. The CDR3 here is CASSAGLAGGRTSTDTQYF. The CDR3 DNA reads TGCGCCAGCAGCGCGGGACTAGCGGGAGGGAGAACTAGCACAGATACGCAGTATTTT.

The rearrangement links TRBV30 to TRBJ1-1, with D unresolved. The CDR3 runs 13 residues. The V gene's germline CDR1 is GTSNPN and CDR2 SVGIG (reference sequence). The germline V and J ends were trimmed by 1 base and 4 bases, with 10 bases remaining between them. The CDR3 DNA follows: TGTGCCTGGAGTGGCCAACGAGGCACTGAAGCTTTCTTT. Its translation is CAWSGQRGTEAFF.